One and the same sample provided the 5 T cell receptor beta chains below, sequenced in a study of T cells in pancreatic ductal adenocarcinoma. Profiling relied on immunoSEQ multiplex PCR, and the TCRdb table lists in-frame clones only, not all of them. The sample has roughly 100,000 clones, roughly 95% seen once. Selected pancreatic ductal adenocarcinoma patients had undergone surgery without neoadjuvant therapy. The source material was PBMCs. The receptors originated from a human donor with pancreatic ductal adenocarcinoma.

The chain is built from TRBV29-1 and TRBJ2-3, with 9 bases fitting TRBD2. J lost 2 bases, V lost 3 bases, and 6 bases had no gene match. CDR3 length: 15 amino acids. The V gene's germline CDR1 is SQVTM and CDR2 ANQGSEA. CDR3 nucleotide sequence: TGCAGCGTTGACCTACTAGCGGGCCCCACAGATACGCAGTATTTT. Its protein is CSVDLLAGPTDTQYF.

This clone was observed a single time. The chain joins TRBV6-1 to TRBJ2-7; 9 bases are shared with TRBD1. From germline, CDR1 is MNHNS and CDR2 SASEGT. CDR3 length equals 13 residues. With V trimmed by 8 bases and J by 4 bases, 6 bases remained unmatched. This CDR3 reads CASDLQGAYEQYF. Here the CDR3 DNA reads TGTGCCAGCGATTTACAGGGGGCTTACGAGCAGTACTTC.

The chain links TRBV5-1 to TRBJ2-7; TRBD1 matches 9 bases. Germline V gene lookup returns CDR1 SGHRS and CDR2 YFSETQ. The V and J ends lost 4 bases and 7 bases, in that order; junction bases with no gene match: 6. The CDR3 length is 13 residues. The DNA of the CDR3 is TGCGCCAGCAGCCCCAGACAGGGGGGAGAGCAGTACTTC. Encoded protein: CASSPRQGGEQYF.

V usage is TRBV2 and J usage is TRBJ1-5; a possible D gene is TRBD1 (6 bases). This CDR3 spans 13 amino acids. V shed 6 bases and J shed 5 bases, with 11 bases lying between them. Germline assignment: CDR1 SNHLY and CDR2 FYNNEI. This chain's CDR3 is CASRGTLDQPQHF. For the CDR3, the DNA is TGTGCCAGCAGGGGGACACTAGATCAGCCCCAGCATTTT.

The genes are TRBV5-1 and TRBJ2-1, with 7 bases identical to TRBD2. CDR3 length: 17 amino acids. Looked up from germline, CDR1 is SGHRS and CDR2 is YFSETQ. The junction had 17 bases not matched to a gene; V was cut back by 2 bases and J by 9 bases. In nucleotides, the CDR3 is TGCGCCAGCAGCTTAGGGGCTGGGGGGGTCGGGCATGCTGAGCAGTTCTTC. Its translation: CASSLGAGGVGHAEQFF.